This T cell receptor beta chain was identified in a study of beta chain features in type 1 diabetes. Study-level information: The number of sorted cells examined across all samples was around 110 million.

Reverse transcribing all isolated RNA meant expressed TCRB transcripts were sequenced. Naive, central memory and regulatory T cell samples produced a mean of approximately 3.6 million reads. Sequenced by immunoSEQ multiplex PCR; TCRdb stores in-frame clones only, minus some. The table lists 200,000 to 300,000 clones, around 14% of them singletons. V was pared by 1 base and J by 0 bases, with 6 bases of the junction left unmatched. The CDR3 has 17 amino acids. CDR1 and CDR2 (germline): SGHVS, FNYEAQ. Sequencing was carried out using naive CD4+ T cells from blood. The genes are TRBV7-6 and TRBJ1-3; 7 positions agree with TRBD1. The source of this sequence is a woman aged 35 to 49 in good health. The CDR3 loop reads CASSLGTGLNSGNTIYF. The CDR3 bases are TGTGCCAGCAGCTTAGGGACAGGATTGAACTCTGGAAACACCATATATTTT. Full variable domain (remainder filled in from reference TRBV7-6 and TRBJ1-3): GAGVSQSPRYKVTKRGQDVALRCDPISGHVSLYWYRQALGQGPEFLTYFNYEAQQDKSGLPNDRFSAERPEGSISTLTIQRTEQRDSAMYRCASSLGTGLNSGNTIYFGEGSWLTVV.